This entry features one T cell receptor (beta chain) sequence. Assay: immunoSEQ multiplex PCR; the TCRdb copy retains only in-frame clones and omits some. The top ten hold about 1.4% of the sample, which has 30,000 or so clones, around 89% seen once. This sample is part of a study of blood T cell repertoires in COVID-19. Sample: peripheral blood. This sequence originates from a man aged 60-69 years with active COVID-19.

The CDR3 here is CSASSQATYEQYF. The CDR3 bases are TGCAGTGCTAGTTCACAGGCTACTTACGAGCAGTACTTC. This sequence joins TRBV20-1 and TRBJ2-7, with D tentatively TRBD1 (5 bases). With 3 bases removed from V and 4 bases from J, the gap between germline ends came to 13 bases. CDR3 length: 13 amino acids. Germline values: CDR1 DFQATT, CDR2 SNEGSKA (reference sequence).